One and the same sample provided the 2 T cell receptor beta chains below, sequenced in a study of blood T cells in healthy people across ages. The authors ran a second PCR of roughly 6 to 11 cycles using a sample-barcoded 5' primer and a J-beta primer mix. TCRdb reanalysed the 5' RACE reads using MiXCR and keeps one entry per CDR3 protein. The sample shows roughly 1.4 million distinct CDR3 sequences, almost 60% of them seen only once. The source material was blood. These receptors all come from a young man in good health.

In the case of this clonotype: The junction and the germline gene differ at one end; a read error may be behind it. This rearrangement joins TRBV12-3 or TRBV12-4 to TRBJ2-3; D unclear. This CDR3 contains 12 residues. The CDR3 region has the DNA TGTGCCAGCAACGAGAGAATAGATGCGCAGTATTTT. It is translated as CASNERIDAQYF.

CDR3 sequence reads: CASSLVVGSEYF. In DNA form, the CDR3 reads TGTGCCAGCAGCTTGGTCGTTGGTAGCGAGTACTTC. The V call is TRBV7-9, the J call TRBJ2-5; the D gene is possibly TRBD2 (5 bases). Germline CDR1 SEHNR, CDR2 FQNEAQ (reference sequence). The CDR3 is 12 residues long. The V end lost 3 bases, the J end lost 12 bases, and 14 bases lay between the germline ends.